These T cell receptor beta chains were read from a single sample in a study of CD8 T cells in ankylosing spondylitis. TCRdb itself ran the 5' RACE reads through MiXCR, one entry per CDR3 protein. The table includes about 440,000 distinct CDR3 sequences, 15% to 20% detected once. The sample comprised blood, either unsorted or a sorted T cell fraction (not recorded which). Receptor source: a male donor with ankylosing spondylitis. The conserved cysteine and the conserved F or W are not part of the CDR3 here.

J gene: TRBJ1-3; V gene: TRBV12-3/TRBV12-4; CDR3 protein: ASSPTGNTIY
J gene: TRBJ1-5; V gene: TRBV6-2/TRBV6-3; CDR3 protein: ASRFTGVGQPQH
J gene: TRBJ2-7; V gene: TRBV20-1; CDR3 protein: SARDSSAGYEQY
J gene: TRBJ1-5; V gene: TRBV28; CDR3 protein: ASNTRRVNSNQPQH
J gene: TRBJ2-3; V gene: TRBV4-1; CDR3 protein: ASKWGSRTDTQY
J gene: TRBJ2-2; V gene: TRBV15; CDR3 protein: ATSRGGTGPTGELF
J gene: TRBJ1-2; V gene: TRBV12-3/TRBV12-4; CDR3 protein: ASSHQRMPGYGYT
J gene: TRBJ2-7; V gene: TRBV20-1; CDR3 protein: SARVPTSGALYEQY
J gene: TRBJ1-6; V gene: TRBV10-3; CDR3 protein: AISEISGNSPLH
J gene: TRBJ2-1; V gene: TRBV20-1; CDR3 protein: SAVSQSGGISYNEQF
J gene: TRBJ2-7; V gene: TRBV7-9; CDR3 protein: ASIRGGGPSYEQY
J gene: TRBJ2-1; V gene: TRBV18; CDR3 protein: ASSSLAGGGPYNEQF
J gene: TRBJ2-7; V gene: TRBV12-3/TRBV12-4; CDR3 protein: ASSRLSGNYEQY
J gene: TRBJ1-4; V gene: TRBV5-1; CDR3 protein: ASSLDGNEKLF
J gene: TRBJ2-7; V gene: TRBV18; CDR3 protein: ASSLVGTSPNEQY
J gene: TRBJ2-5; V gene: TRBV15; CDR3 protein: ATSREETQY
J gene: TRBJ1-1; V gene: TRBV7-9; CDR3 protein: ASSPGTPMNTEAF
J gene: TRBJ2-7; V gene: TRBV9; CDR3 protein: ANDTGEKGAYEQY
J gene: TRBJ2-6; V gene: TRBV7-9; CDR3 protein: ASSLAKRTIGANVLT
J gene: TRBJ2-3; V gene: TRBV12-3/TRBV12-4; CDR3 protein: ASSLTQSDTQY
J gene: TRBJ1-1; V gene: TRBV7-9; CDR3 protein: ASSPDKIDEAF
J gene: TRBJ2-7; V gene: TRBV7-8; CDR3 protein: ASSETSGSYEQY
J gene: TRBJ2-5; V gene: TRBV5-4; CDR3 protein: ASSGSGTSAQETQY
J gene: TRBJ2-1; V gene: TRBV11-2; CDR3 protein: ASSQDFNEQF
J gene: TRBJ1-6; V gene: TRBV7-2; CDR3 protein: ASSLGRAPNSPLH
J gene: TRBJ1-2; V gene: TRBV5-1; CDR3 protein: ASSVQGYNYGYT
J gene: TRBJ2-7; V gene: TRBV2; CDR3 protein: ASSVLLGFYEQY
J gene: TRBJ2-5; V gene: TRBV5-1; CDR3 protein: ASSLAGGARETQY
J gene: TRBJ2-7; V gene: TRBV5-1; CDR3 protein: ASSLAGDMHEQY
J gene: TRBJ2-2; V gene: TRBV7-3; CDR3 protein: ASSKGVGNTGELF
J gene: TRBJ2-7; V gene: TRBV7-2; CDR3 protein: ASSTSAYEQY
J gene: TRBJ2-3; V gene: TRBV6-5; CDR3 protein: ASSLSPTSSRTDTQY
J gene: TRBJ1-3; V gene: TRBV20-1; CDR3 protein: SASVQKGNTIY
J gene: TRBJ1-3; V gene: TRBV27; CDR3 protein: ASSLRVPNRGSGNTIY
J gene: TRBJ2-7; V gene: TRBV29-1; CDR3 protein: SVEVQYEQY
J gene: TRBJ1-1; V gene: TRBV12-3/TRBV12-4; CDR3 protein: ASSLGQFPSDTEAF
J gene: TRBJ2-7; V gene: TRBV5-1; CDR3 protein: ASSLEDRGAYEQY
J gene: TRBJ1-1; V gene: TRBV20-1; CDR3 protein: SALGTMSKF
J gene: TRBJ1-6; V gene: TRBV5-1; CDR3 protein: ASAESGNNSPLH
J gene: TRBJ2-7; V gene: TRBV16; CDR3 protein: ASSPAGSQLPEQY
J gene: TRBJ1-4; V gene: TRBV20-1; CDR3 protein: SARGPGSDEKLF
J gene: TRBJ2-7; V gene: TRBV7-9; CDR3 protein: ASSLDWREQY
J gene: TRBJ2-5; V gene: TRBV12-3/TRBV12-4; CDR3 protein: ASSLLAGNQETQY
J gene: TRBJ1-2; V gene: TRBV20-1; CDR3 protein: SARDQASGYT
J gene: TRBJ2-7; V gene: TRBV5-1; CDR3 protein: ASTLGWGQGAREQY
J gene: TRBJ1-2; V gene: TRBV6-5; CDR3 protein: ASSSVTGDSGYT
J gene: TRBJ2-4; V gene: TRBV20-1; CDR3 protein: SAAPPVGLGASNIQY
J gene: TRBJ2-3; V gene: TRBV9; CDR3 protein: ASSGRTYPPDTQY
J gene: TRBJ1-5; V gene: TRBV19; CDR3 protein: ASSIGSFRARDQPQH
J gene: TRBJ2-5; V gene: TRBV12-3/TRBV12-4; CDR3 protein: ASRITSAETQY
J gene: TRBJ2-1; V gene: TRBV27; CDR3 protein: ASSLPGDFGREQF
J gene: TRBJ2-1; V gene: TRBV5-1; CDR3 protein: ASSLTGAFQF
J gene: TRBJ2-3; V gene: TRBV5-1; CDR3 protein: ASSLGVIGDTQY